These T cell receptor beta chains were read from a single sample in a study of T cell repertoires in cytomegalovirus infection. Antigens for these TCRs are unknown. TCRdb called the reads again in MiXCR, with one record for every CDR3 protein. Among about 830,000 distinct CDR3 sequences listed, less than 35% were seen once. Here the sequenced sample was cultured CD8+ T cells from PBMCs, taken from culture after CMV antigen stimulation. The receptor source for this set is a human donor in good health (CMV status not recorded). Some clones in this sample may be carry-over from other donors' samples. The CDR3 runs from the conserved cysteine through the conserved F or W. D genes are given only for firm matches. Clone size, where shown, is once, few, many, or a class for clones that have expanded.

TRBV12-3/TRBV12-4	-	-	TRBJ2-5	CASSPLSIPETQYF	TGTGCCAGCAGTCCCTTAAGCATTCCGGAGACCCAGTACTTC
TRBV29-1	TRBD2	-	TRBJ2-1	CSVGGAEQFF	TGCAGCGTCGGGGGGGCTGAGCAGTTCTTC
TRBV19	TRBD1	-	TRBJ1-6	CASGIIRDRASPLHF	TGTGCCAGTGGAATAATCCGGGACAGGGCATCACCCCTCCACTTT
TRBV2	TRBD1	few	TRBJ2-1	CASRGDRPYNEQFF	TGTGCCAGCAGGGGGGACAGGCCCTACAATGAGCAGTTCTTC
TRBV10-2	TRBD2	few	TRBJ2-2	CASSEAGGRYELFF	TGCGCCAGCAGTGAGGCGGGGGGCCGGTATGAGCTGTTTTTT
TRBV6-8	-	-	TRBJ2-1	CASSGRGGNEQFF	TGTGCCAGCAGTGGTAGGGGGGGGAATGAGCAGTTCTTC
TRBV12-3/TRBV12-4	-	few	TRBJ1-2	CASSLEGYTF	TGTGCCAGCAGTTTAGAGGGCTACACCTTC
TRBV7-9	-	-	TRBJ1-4	CASSLIGGPVDEKLFF	TGTGCCAGCAGCTTAATCGGGGGACCGGTCGATGAAAAACTGTTTTTT
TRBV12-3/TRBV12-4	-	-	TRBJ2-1	CASSLTDPNEQFF	TGTGCCAGCAGTCTGACAGATCCCAATGAGCAGTTCTTC
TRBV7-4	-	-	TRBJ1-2	CASRTLPNYGYTF	TGTGCCAGCAGGACGCTCCCCAACTATGGCTACACCTTC
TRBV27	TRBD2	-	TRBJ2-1	CASSPPGTSGGPPRTKSSYNEQFF	TGTGCCAGCAGTCCCCCCGGGACTAGCGGGGGGCCTCCTCGAACTAAAAGCTCCTACAATGAGCAGTTCTTC
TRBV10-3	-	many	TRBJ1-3	CAIRRTASSGNTIYF	TGTGCCATCAGAAGGACCGCCAGCTCTGGAAACACCATATATTTT
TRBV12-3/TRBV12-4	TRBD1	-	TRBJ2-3	CASSAPGQGYVDTQYF	TGTGCCAGCAGTGCTCCGGGACAGGGGTACGTGGATACGCAGTATTTT
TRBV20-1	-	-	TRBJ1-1	CSARVAAYGSLNTEAFF	TGCAGTGCTAGAGTGGCAGCTTACGGTTCTTTAAACACTGAAGCTTTCTTT
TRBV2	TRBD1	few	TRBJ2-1	CASSLTGPYEQFF	TGTGCCAGCAGCCTGACAGGGCCGTATGAGCAGTTCTTC
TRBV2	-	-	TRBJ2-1	CASSEARQANNEQFF	TGTGCCAGCAGTGAAGCGAGACAGGCTAACAATGAGCAGTTCTTC
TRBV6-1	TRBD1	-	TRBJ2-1	CASNPWTGAPYNEQFF	TGTGCCAGCAACCCTTGGACAGGGGCCCCCTACAATGAGCAGTTCTTC
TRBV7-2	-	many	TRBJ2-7	CASSDRDYEQYF	TGTGCCAGCTCCGACAGAGACTACGAGCAGTACTTC
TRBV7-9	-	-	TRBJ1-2	CASSSPAVGYFSGYTF	TGTGCCAGCAGCTCCCCGGCTGTAGGGTACTTTAGTGGCTACACCTTC
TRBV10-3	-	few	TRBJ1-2	CAISEGGNGYTF	TGTGCCATCAGTGAGGGGGGCAATGGCTACACCTTC
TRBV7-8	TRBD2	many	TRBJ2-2	CASTLAAGGGTGELFF	TGTGCCAGCACCCTGGCAGCGGGGGGAGGAACCGGGGAGCTGTTTTTT
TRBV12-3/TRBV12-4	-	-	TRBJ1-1	CASSLWVSEAFF	TGTGCCAGCAGTTTGTGGGTTTCTGAAGCTTTCTTT
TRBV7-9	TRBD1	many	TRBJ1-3	CASSLHDRAGNTIYF	TGTGCCAGCAGCTTACATGACAGGGCTGGAAACACCATATATTTT
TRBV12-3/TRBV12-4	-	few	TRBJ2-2	CASSSWTESNTGELFF	TGTGCCAGCAGTTCATGGACAGAATCGAACACCGGGGAGCTGTTTTTT
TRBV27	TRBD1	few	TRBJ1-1	CASSPSGGVTEAFF	TGTGCCAGCAGTCCTTCAGGGGGGGTCACTGAAGCTTTCTTT
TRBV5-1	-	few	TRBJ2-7	CASSLLGPDYEQYF	TGCGCCAGCAGCTTGTTGGGTCCCGACTACGAGCAGTACTTC
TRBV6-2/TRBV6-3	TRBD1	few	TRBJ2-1	CASSYGTVEQFF	TGTGCCAGCAGTTACGGGACAGTTGAGCAGTTCTTC
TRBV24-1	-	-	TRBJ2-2	CATSDSGGANTGELFF	TGTGCCACCAGTGATTCAGGGGGGGCGAACACCGGGGAGCTGTTTTTT
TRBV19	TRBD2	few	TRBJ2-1	CASSAASGVEQFF	TGTGCCAGTAGTGCGGCTAGCGGGGTAGAGCAGTTCTTC
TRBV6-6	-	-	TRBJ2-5	CASSYVPTRRSEYQETQYF	TGTGCCAGCAGTTACGTCCCAACGCGGAGAAGTGAGTACCAAGAGACCCAGTACTTC
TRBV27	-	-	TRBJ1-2	CASSLSRLTYGYTF	TGTGCCAGCAGTTTATCCCGACTCACCTATGGCTACACCTTC
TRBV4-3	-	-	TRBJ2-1	CASSQDLDGYNEQFF	TGCGCCAGCAGCCAAGATCTTGACGGTTATAATGAGCAGTTCTTC
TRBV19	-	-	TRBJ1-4	CASRAITGQDEKLFF	TGTGCCAGTAGAGCGATAACAGGGCAGGATGAAAAACTGTTTTTT
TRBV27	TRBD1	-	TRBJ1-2	CASSRGTGEVYGYTF	TGTGCCAGCAGTAGAGGGACAGGGGAGGTTTATGGCTACACCTTC
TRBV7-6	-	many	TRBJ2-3	CASSLEDTDTQYF	TGTGCCAGCAGCCTAGAGGACACAGATACGCAGTATTTT
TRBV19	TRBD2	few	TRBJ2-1	CASSIRGGIYNEQFF	TGTGCCAGTAGTATACGCGGGGGGATCTACAATGAGCAGTTCTTC
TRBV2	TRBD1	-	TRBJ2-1	CASKRGLEQFF	TGTGCCAGCAAGAGGGGGCTCGAGCAGTTCTTC
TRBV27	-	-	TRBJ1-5	CASSPYRVDQPQHF	TGTGCCAGCAGCCCCTACAGGGTGGACCAGCCCCAGCATTTT
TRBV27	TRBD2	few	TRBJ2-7	CASIGLAGSSYEQYF	TGTGCCAGCATAGGACTAGCGGGGAGCTCCTACGAGCAGTACTTC
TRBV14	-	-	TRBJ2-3	CASRHPRDTQYF	TGTGCCAGCAGACACCCCCGAGATACGCAGTATTTT
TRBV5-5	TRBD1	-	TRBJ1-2	CASSLAGQVVGYTF	TGTGCCAGCAGCTTGGCTGGACAGGTCGTCGGCTACACCTTC
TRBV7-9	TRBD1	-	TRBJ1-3	CASSPLEGQSSGNTIYF	TGTGCCAGCAGCCCCCTGGAGGGACAGAGCTCTGGAAACACCATATATTTT
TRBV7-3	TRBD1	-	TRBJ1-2	CASSDPGTGNYGYTF	TGTGCCAGCAGCGATCCCGGGACAGGGAACTATGGCTACACCTTC
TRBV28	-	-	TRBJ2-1	CASTLEGISYNEQFF	TGTGCCAGCACCTTGGAGGGGATCTCCTACAATGAGCAGTTCTTC
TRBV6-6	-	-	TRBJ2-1	CASSYLGGASNEQFF	TGTGCCAGCAGTTACTTGGGGGGGGCCAGCAATGAGCAGTTCTTC
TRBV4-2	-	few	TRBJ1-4	CASSQVGGRNEKLFF	TGTGCCAGCAGCCAAGTTGGAGGAAGGAATGAAAAACTGTTTTTT
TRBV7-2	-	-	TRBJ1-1	CASSLRDTSWGTEAFF	TGTGCCAGCAGCTTACGGGACACTTCTTGGGGCACTGAAGCTTTCTTT
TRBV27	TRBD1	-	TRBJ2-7	CASSLFEGALSYEQYF	TGTGCCAGCAGTTTATTTGAGGGGGCTCTTTCCTACGAGCAGTACTTC
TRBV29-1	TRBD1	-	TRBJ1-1	CSVELRDSTEAFF	TGCAGCGTTGAACTCCGGGACAGTACAGAAGCTTTCTTT
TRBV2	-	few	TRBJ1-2	CASSERSDASNYGYTF	TGTGCCAGCAGTGAAAGATCGGATGCCTCTAACTATGGCTACACCTTC
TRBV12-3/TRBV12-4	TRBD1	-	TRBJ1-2	CASSNRDRPYGYTF	TGTGCCAGCAGTAACCGGGACAGACCATATGGCTACACCTTC
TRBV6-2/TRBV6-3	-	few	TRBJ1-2	CASSYLPGPRYGYTF	TGTGCCAGCAGTTACTTGCCTGGGCCTCGGTATGGCTACACCTTC
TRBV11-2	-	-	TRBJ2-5	CASSLASLIDRRPGETQYF	TGTGCCAGCAGCTTAGCTTCCCTTATTGACAGGAGACCTGGGGAGACCCAGTACTTC
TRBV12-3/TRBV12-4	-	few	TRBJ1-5	CASSSRIGTNYQPQHF	TGTGCCAGCAGTTCCAGGATCGGGACAAATTATCAGCCCCAGCATTTT
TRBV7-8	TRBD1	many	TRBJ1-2	CASSRTWDRGLHYGYTF	TGTGCCAGCAGCCGTACCTGGGACAGGGGGCTGCACTATGGCTACACCTTC
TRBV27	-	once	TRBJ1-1	CASRYEGDTEAFF	TGTGCCAGCAGATATGAAGGTGACACTGAAGCTTTCTTT